The 2 T cell receptor beta chains in this list originate from one sample, sequenced in a study of blood T cell repertoires in COVID-19. Method: immunoSEQ multiplex PCR; TCRdb's copy keeps in-frame clones and lacks some. This table holds 200,000 to 250,000 clones, 75% to 85% found once. Sequences were obtained from peripheral blood. The source of these receptors is a woman at least 80 years old with COVID-19, enrolled during active disease.

The J gene is TRBJ1-6, the V gene TRBV9; 9 bases map to TRBD1. The germline CDR1 and CDR2 sequences are SGDLS and YYNGEE. V was clipped by 2 bases and J by 7 bases; unmatched bases: 4. CDR3 length: 15 residues. CDR3 amino acids: CASSVSGTGNSPLHF. The CDR3 DNA is TGTGCCAGCAGCGTGTCAGGGACAGGGAATTCACCCCTCCACTTT.

The chain couples TRBV6-2 or TRBV6-3 to TRBJ1-1, with 7 bases aligning to TRBD1. Germline lookup yields CDR1 MNHEY and CDR2 SVGEGT. V shed 4 bases, J shed 3 bases, and the junction held 14 bases outside the gene matches. CDR3 length equals 17 residues. The CDR3 sequence is CASSSPPRTGWDTEAFF. The CDR3 region has the DNA TGTGCCAGCAGTTCCCCTCCCCGGACAGGATGGGACACTGAAGCTTTCTTT.